A selection of T cell receptor beta chains follows, all from one sample in a study of brain T cells in children with intractable seizures. TCRdb's table, derived via immunoSEQ multiplex PCR, lists solely in-frame clones and lacks some. The data contain some 64,000 clones, 95% to 97% of them seen just once; the ten biggest clones take up 0.38%. The sample here was peripheral blood, taken at surgery. The receptors come from a boy in the first two years of life with focal cortical dysplasia and intractable seizures. Both conserved end residues are part of each CDR3. A D gene is named only where the DNA matches it firmly. Part of the rows lack a size; the others show once, few, many or a class for expanded clones.

clone_size	v_call	j_call	d_call	cdr3_aa	cdr3_nt
few	TRBV7-9	TRBJ1-1	-	CASSLPSTGRMNTEAFF	TGTGCCAGCAGCTTACCCTCGACAGGCCGCATGAACACTGAAGCTTTCTTT
-	TRBV3-1/TRBV3-2	TRBJ2-1	TRBD1	CASSTPEGAGNNEQFF	TGTGCCAGCAGCACCCCAGAGGGGGCAGGGAACAATGAGCAGTTCTTC
-	TRBV12-5	TRBJ2-3	TRBD2	CASGAERGLAGYGDTQYF	TGTGCTAGTGGTGCGGAGCGGGGTCTAGCGGGGTACGGGGATACGCAGTATTTT
-	TRBV5-6	TRBJ1-2	-	CASSSLGRQYGYTF	TGTGCCAGCAGCTCCCTTGGTCGCCAGTATGGCTACACCTTC
-	TRBV5-6	TRBJ1-6	TRBD1	CASSFGTGGYNSPLHF	TGTGCCAGCAGCTTCGGGACAGGGGGCTATAATTCACCCCTCCACTTT
-	TRBV4-1	TRBJ2-1	-	CASSLRLAYNEQFF	TGCGCCAGCAGCTTACGACTAGCCTACAATGAGCAGTTCTTC
-	TRBV3-1/TRBV3-2	TRBJ1-2	TRBD1	CASSQTTGIYGYTF	TGTGCCAGCAGCCAGACGACAGGGATCTATGGCTACACCTTC
-	TRBV19	TRBJ1-4	TRBD1	CASSITGVSTNEKLFF	TGTGCCAGTAGTATAACAGGGGTCTCAACTAATGAAAAACTGTTTTTT
-	TRBV27	TRBJ1-5	-	CASRNPGNGQPQHF	TGTGCCAGCAGAAATCCGGGGAATGGTCAGCCCCAGCATTTT
-	TRBV5-4	TRBJ2-7	-	CASSRDGPTYEQYF	TGTGCCAGCAGCCGGGACGGTCCTACCTACGAGCAGTACTTC
-	TRBV2	TRBJ2-7	TRBD1	CASSPRRDRDLYEQYF	TGTGCCAGCAGTCCCCGCCGGGACAGAGACCTCTACGAGCAGTACTTC
-	TRBV28	TRBJ2-7	-	CASSSRTTPPAYEQYF	TGTGCCAGCAGTTCCCGGACTACTCCTCCGGCCTACGAGCAGTACTTC
-	TRBV5-4	TRBJ2-7	TRBD2	CASSSSGGKSYEQYF	TGTGCCAGCAGCTCTAGCGGGGGGAAATCCTACGAGCAGTACTTC
-	TRBV29-1	TRBJ2-2	TRBD1	CSVTGTANTGELFF	TGCAGCGTTACCGGGACAGCGAACACCGGGGAGCTGTTTTTT
-	TRBV5-1	TRBJ1-3	-	CASSSLNTIYF	TGCGCCAGCAGCTCCCTAAACACCATATATTTT
few	TRBV28	TRBJ1-1	TRBD1	CASRFQPTGMSEAFF	TGTGCCAGCAGGTTTCAACCGACAGGGATGTCTGAAGCTTTCTTT
-	TRBV4-2	TRBJ2-7	TRBD2	CASSQDLQREDYEQYF	TGTGCCAGCAGCCAAGATCTCCAGCGGGAGGACTACGAGCAGTACTTC
-	TRBV6-4	TRBJ2-1	TRBD2	CASSDSLGLAGVGYNEQFF	TGTGCCAGCAGTGACTCGCTGGGACTAGCGGGAGTCGGGTACAATGAGCAGTTCTTC
-	TRBV6-5	TRBJ1-3	TRBD1	CASSRQGKGNTIYF	TGTGCCAGCAGTAGACAGGGGAAAGGAAACACCATATATTTT
-	TRBV7-4	TRBJ1-4	-	CASNCLDEKLFF	TGTGCCAGCAATTGTTTGGATGAAAAACTGTTTTTT
-	TRBV7-2	TRBJ2-2	TRBD2	CASSFPGSGRRVGTGELFF	TGTGCCAGCAGCTTCCCGGGGAGCGGGAGAAGGGTGGGCACCGGGGAGCTGTTTTTT
-	TRBV4-1	TRBJ1-1	-	CASSQESGRVNTEAFF	TGCGCCAGCAGCCAAGAATCTGGCAGGGTGAACACTGAAGCTTTCTTT
-	TRBV10-3	TRBJ2-3	-	CAISESPGSRIFF	TGTGCCATCAGTGAGTCACCCGGCTCTCGGATTTTTTTT
few	TRBV12-3/TRBV12-4	TRBJ1-1	-	CASSLANTEAFF	TGTGCCAGCAGTTTAGCGAACACTGAAGCTTTCTTT
-	TRBV6-6	TRBJ1-6	-	CASSWDYNSPLHF	TGTGCCAGCAGCTGGGACTATAATTCACCCCTCCACTTT
-	TRBV27	TRBJ2-7	TRBD2	CASSLLLAGGPNYEQYF	TGTGCCAGCAGTCTCCTCCTAGCGGGAGGACCAAACTACGAGCAGTACTTC
-	TRBV5-6	TRBJ1-4	-	CASSLSGDDEKLFF	TGCGCCAGCAGCTTGTCCGGGGATGATGAAAAACTGTTTTTT
-	TRBV5-1	TRBJ2-6	TRBD1	CASSRNRGRTGSGANVLTF	TGCGCCAGCAGCCGCAACAGGGGGCGCACGGGCTCTGGGGCCAACGTCCTGACTTTC
-	TRBV6-2/TRBV6-3	TRBJ2-3	-	CASSYSTARPSTDTQYF	TGTGCCAGCAGTTACTCGACGGCAAGACCCAGCACAGATACGCAGTATTTT
once	TRBV4-2	TRBJ1-2	TRBD1	CASSQDNAGGYGYTF	TGTGCCAGCAGCCAAGACAACGCAGGGGGGTATGGCTACACCTTC
-	TRBV5-1	TRBJ2-7	-	CASSLRGPHEQYF	TGCGCCAGCAGCTTGAGGGGTCCCCACGAGCAGTACTTC
once	TRBV20-1	TRBJ2-7	TRBD2	CSASRASGGRYEQYF	TGCAGTGCTAGTCGGGCTAGCGGGGGGCGGTACGAGCAGTACTTC
-	TRBV7-9	TRBJ2-7	TRBD1	CASTATGSDEQYF	TGTGCCAGCACCGCGACAGGGTCGGACGAGCAGTACTTC
once	TRBV5-6	TRBJ2-7	-	CASSLAGAQVGIRYF	TGTGCCAGCAGCTTGGCTGGGGCCCAGGTCGGGATTCGGTACTTC
-	TRBV7-2	TRBJ2-5	-	CASSFTRDQETQYF	TGTGCCAGCAGCTTCACTAGAGACCAAGAGACCCAGTACTTC
-	TRBV21-1	TRBJ2-1	-	CASSMRLAGGWAYNEQFF	TGTGCCAGCAGCATGAGACTAGCGGGAGGATGGGCCTACAATGAGCAGTTCTTC
-	TRBV3-1/TRBV3-2	TRBJ2-7	-	CASSRREDYEQYF	TGTGCCAGCAGCCGCCGGGAAGACTACGAGCAGTACTTC
-	TRBV5-1	TRBJ2-3	-	CASSLAVGAQYF	TGCGCCAGCAGCTTGGCTGTGGGGGCGCAGTATTTT
-	TRBV5-4	TRBJ2-3	TRBD1	CASSPGQGGTDTQYF	TGTGCCAGCAGCCCAGGACAGGGAGGCACAGATACGCAGTATTTT
-	TRBV6-5	TRBJ1-2	TRBD1	CASSYSGRGLEGYTF	TGTGCCAGCAGTTATTCCGGCAGGGGGCTAGAGGGCTACACCTTC
-	TRBV4-2	TRBJ1-1	-	CASSQVIMVAEAFF	TGTGCCAGCAGCCAAGTGATTATGGTCGCTGAAGCTTTCTTT
-	TRBV19	TRBJ1-1	TRBD1	CASIQSRDRVTEAFF	TGTGCCAGTATACAGAGCCGGGACAGGGTCACTGAAGCTTTCTTT
-	TRBV18	TRBJ1-2	-	CASSPEGNGYTF	TGTGCCAGCTCACCAGAAGGGAATGGCTACACCTTC
-	TRBV2	TRBJ2-7	TRBD2	CASRGTREGVYEQYF	TGTGCCAGCAGGGGCACCCGGGAGGGCGTCTACGAGCAGTACTTC
-	TRBV15	TRBJ1-2	-	CATSRDTGTVVYGYTF	TGTGCCACCAGCAGAGATACTGGTACGGTTGTATATGGCTACACCTTC